The 29 T cell receptor beta chains reported below all come from one sample, sequenced in a study of blood T cells in healthy people across ages. Alongside a J-beta primer mix, a sample-barcoded 5' primer served in a second PCR lasting roughly 7 to 11 cycles. TCRdb ran MiXCR on the 5' RACE reads and lists one entry per CDR3 protein. The table includes some 1 million distinct CDR3 sequences, less than 50% detected once. The sequencing input was blood. Every receptor here comes from a woman in her sixties or seventies in good health.

The rearrangement links TRBV12-3 or TRBV12-4 to TRBJ2-1; 10 bases fit TRBD2. The CDR3 sequence is 17 residues long. Trimming removed 2 bases from V and 8 bases from J; junction bases left unmatched: 12. Here the CDR3 reads CASSLPPSGRLADEQFF. The CDR3, as DNA: TGTGCCAGCAGTTTACCGCCTAGCGGGAGACTGGCCGATGAGCAGTTCTTC.

This clonotype was detected ten times or more. The chain uses TRBV29-1 and TRBJ2-3; unclear D gene. V was shortened by 3 bases and J by 9 bases, with 4 bases between the two germline ends. The length of the CDR3 is 9 residues. Germline V gene sequence: CDR1 SQVTM, CDR2 ANQGSEA. The CDR3 DNA sequence: TGCAGCGTTGATGACACGCAGTATTTT. It codes for CSVDDTQYF.

This clonotype has more than one count but fewer than ten. The chain combines TRBV5-1 with TRBJ2-3; unclear D gene. With 0 bases removed from V and 4 bases from J, the gap between germline ends came to 6 bases. This CDR3 is 13 amino acids long. Germline CDR1 SGHRS, CDR2 YFSETQ. DNA for the CDR3: TGCGCCAGCAGCTTGGTTGTCGCAGATACGCAGTATTTT. This sequence encodes CASSLVVADTQYF.

The chain combines TRBV21-1 with TRBJ2-1; the listed D gene, TRBD2, was not tested against the DNA. TRBV21-1 is a pseudogene locus. The CDR3 is 16 residues long. CDR3 in DNA: TGTGCCAGCAGCAAGGAGCGGGAGGCCCGTAGGGTTGAGCAGTTCTTC. Translation gives CASSKEREARRVEQFF.

This clonotype came up a few times. The V call is TRBV28, the J call TRBJ2-4, with TRBD1 matching over 7 bases. Gene TRBJ2-7 matches the end of the DNA better, so the J call may be wrong. The CDR3 covers 14 residues. Germline V lookup: CDR1 MDHEN, CDR2 SYDVKM. CDR3 protein: CASRGGLPDYEQYF. CDR3 nucleotides: TGTGCCAGCAGAGGGGGCCTGCCGGACTACGAGCAGTACTTC.

This sequence joins TRBV3-1 and TRBJ2-7; 8 bases align to TRBD2. TRBJ2-4 explains the end of the DNA better; the J call may be wrong. CDR1 and CDR2 from the germline V gene are LGHDT and YNNKEL (reference sequence). The CDR3 covers 16 residues. CDR3 nucleotides: TGTGCCAGCAGCAACCGACAAGCGGGGGACAAAAACATTCAGTACTTC. It yields the protein CASSNRQAGDKNIQYF.

CDR3 loop: CASKTGRRVAGLTDTQYF. CDR3 sequence (DNA): TGTGCCAGCAAGACCGGTCGTCGGGTAGCGGGATTGACAGATACGCAGTATTTT. The rearrangement links TRBV11-2 to TRBJ2-3; TRBD2 agrees at 8 bases. V lost 7 bases to trimming and J lost 3 bases; unmatched junction nucleotides: 18. This CDR3 is built from 18 residues. CDR1 and CDR2 from the germline V gene are SGHAT and FQNNGV. Full variable domain (missing parts from reference TRBV11-2 and TRBJ2-3): EAGVAQSPRYKIIEKRQSVAFWCNPISGHATLYWYQQILGQGPKLLIQFQNNGVVDDSQLPKDRFSAERLKGVDSTLKIQPAKLEDSAVYLCASKTGRRVAGLTDTQYFGPGTRLTVL.

The V gene is TRBV4-2, the J gene TRBJ2-7, with a possible D match to TRBD1 (6 bases). Matching the DNA end better, TRBJ2-5 makes the J call doubtful. This CDR3 region has 15 residues. In germline, CDR1 is LGHNA, CDR2 YNFKEQ. The CDR3 nucleotides are TGTGCCAGCAGCCAAGATCGGGGACACGGTTCGACCCAGTACTTC. This encodes CASSQDRGHGSTQYF.

This clonotype was found a few times. This chain joins TRBV7-2 and TRBJ2-1; D is tentatively TRBD1 or TRBD2 (5 bases each). Germline V gene data show CDR1 as SGHTA and CDR2 as FQGNSA. V was shortened by 11 bases and J by 5 bases, with 19 bases between the two germline ends. The CDR3 has 14 residues. For the CDR3, the DNA is TGTGCCTCAACGCGCAGGGACGCCAACAATGAGCAGTTCTTC. This sequence encodes CASTRRDANNEQFF. The variable domain in full, completed from reference TRBV7-2 and TRBJ2-1, reads GAGVSQSPSNKVTEKGKDVELRCDPISGHTALYWYRQSLGQGLEFLIYFQGNSAPDKSGLPSDRFSAERTGGSVSTLTIQRTQQEDSAVYLCASTRRDANNEQFFGPGTRLTVL.

This chain connects TRBV11-2 to TRBJ2-5; no clear D gene. The CDR3 runs 15 residues. With 5 bases removed from V and 5 bases from J, the gap between germline ends came to 18 bases. CDR1 is SGHAT and CDR2 is FQNNGV in the germline V gene. The CDR3 loop reads CASSTTGRNGETQYF. CDR3 DNA sequence: TGTGCCAGCAGCACGACTGGACGGAATGGGGAGACCCAGTACTTC. The full variable domain, its missing parts supplied by reference TRBV11-2 and TRBJ2-5, is EAGVAQSPRYKIIEKRQSVAFWCNPISGHATLYWYQQILGQGPKLLIQFQNNGVVDDSQLPKDRFSAERLKGVDSTLKIQPAKLEDSAVYLCASSTTGRNGETQYFGPGTRLLVL.

The J gene is TRBJ2-3, the V gene TRBV27; the D is unclear. This CDR3 region has 16 residues. Trimming removed 6 bases at V and 6 bases at J, with 22 bases between. CDR1 and CDR2 from the germline V gene are MNHEY and SMNVEV (reference sequence). CDR3 region: CASSQGPGKVTDTQYF. Written as DNA, the CDR3 is TGTGCCAGCAGCCAAGGACCGGGTAAGGTGACGGATACGCAGTATTTT.

This clonotype was found many times. The chain uses TRBV25-1 and TRBJ2-7, with D perhaps being TRBD1 or TRBD2 (5 bases each). V lost 8 bases and J 2 bases, leaving 16 bases between the germline ends. Per the germline V gene, CDR1 is MGHDK and CDR2 is SYGVNS. The CDR3 runs 14 residues. DNA for the CDR3: TGTGCCAGCCGTTCCGAGGGGATTACCTACGAGCAGTACTTC. As protein: CASRSEGITYEQYF.

The gene calls are TRBV6-6 and TRBJ1-2, with D tentatively TRBD1 (5 bases). Per the germline V gene, CDR1 is MNHNY and CDR2 is SVGAGI (reference sequence). CDR3 length equals 12 residues. Deletions cut 5 bases from V and 7 bases from J, with 11 bases between. The CDR3 reads CASSKGRGGYTF. CDR3 coding DNA: TGTGCCAGCAGTAAGGGACGGGGTGGCTACACCTTC.

The V gene is TRBV3-1, the J gene TRBJ1-5, with TRBD1 as a possible D gene (6 bases). Trimming removed 2 bases at V and 2 bases at J, with 10 bases between. In germline, CDR1 is LGHDT, CDR2 YNNKEL (reference sequence). This CDR3 has 15 residues. As DNA, the CDR3 is TGTGCCAGCAGCCAATCAGGGGCCCGCAATCAGCCCCAGCATTTT. Protein: CASSQSGARNQPQHF. Looking up the rest from reference TRBV3-1 and TRBJ1-5 gives the full variable domain: DTAVSQTPKYLVTQMGNDKSIKCEQNLGHDTMYWYKQDSKKFLKIMFSYNNKELIINETVPNRFSPKSPDKAHLNLHINSLELGDSAVYFCASSQSGARNQPQHFGDGTRLSIL.

This clonotype was seen a single time. The rearrangement joins TRBV12-3 or TRBV12-4 to TRBJ1-2, with 7 bases matching TRBD1. V dropped 6 bases and J dropped 5; count of bases not matched to a gene: 6. The CDR3 covers 13 residues. The CDR3 DNA reads TGTGCCAGCAGACAGACAGGGTCGTATGGCTACACCTTC. Translation: CASRQTGSYGYTF.

This chain links TRBV4-1 with TRBJ1-4; D remains unclear. The CDR3 has 11 residues. The V and J ends lost 1 base and 13 bases respectively, with 7 bases between them. The germline V gene encodes CDR1 MGHRA and CDR2 YSYEKL. DNA for the CDR3: TGCGCCAGCAGCCAAGTAGGGCTACTGTTTTTT. It encodes CASSQVGLLFF.

This clonotype showed up just a few times. The chain couples TRBV7-3 to TRBJ2-3; 10 positions agree with TRBD1. Germline-derived CDR1 and CDR2 are SGHTA and FQGTGA. The CDR3 is 16 residues long. V lost 4 bases to trimming and J lost 5 bases; unmatched junction nucleotides: 9. CDR3: CASSSLARDRGDTQYF. The CDR3 nucleotides are TGTGCCAGCAGCTCCCTCGCCCGGGACAGGGGAGATACGCAGTATTTT.

The table lists this clonotype with a count of one. The rearrangement links TRBV4-2 to TRBJ2-3; 11 bases are shared with TRBD2. J was trimmed by 0 bases and V by 2 bases; bases with no gene match: 1. CDR3 length: 16 amino acids. The germline gives CDR1 LGHNA, CDR2 YNFKEQ. CDR3 region: CASSQTSGGSTDTQYF. CDR3 bases: TGTGCCAGCAGCCAAACTAGCGGGGGAAGCACAGATACGCAGTATTTT.

The table lists this clonotype with many counts. The chain carries TRBV28 and TRBJ2-7, with 11 bases that match TRBD2. Germline loops: CDR1 MDHEN, CDR2 SYDVKM. The CDR3 loop spans 14 amino acids. The ends lost 5 bases at V and 9 bases at J; junction bases unmatched: 9. CDR3 sequence (DNA): TGTGCCAGCAGTGCCCAGGGACTAGCGGACGGGCAGTACTTC. Protein: CASSAQGLADGQYF.

There are a few counts of this clonotype. The chain links TRBV3-1 to TRBJ1-1; TRBD1 matches at 11 bases. Germline lookup yields CDR1 LGHDT and CDR2 YNNKEL (reference sequence). CDR3 length: 14 amino acids. Trimming cost V 3 bases and J 11 bases; bases outside gene matches: 8. CDR3 DNA: TGTGCCAGCAGCCAGGATCCGGGACAGGGGGTTGCTTTCTTT. It yields the protein CASSQDPGQGVAFF.

The rearrangement links TRBV30 to TRBJ2-7, with 14 bases matching TRBD2. The germline V gene encodes CDR1 GTSNPN and CDR2 SVGIG (reference sequence). J lost 0 bases, V lost 2 bases, and 9 bases had no gene match. This CDR3 has 18 amino acids. As DNA, the CDR3 is TGTGCCTGGAGTAGGACTAGCGGGAGGTGGAGGGTCTCCTACGAGCAGTACTTC. It yields the protein CAWSRTSGRWRVSYEQYF.

The V gene is TRBV9, the J gene TRBJ2-7; TRBD2 matches at 11 bases. Looked up from germline, CDR1 is SGDLS and CDR2 is YYNGEE. The CDR3 sequence is 17 residues long. V was clipped by 2 bases and J by 7 bases; unmatched bases: 14. The CDR3 loop reads CASSVGSGRGGDNEQYF. DNA for the CDR3: TGTGCCAGCAGCGTGGGTAGCGGGAGGGGAGGGGACAATGAGCAGTACTTC.

This chain connects TRBV4-1 to TRBJ2-1; the D is unclear. Germline V gene sequence: CDR1 MGHRA, CDR2 YSYEKL. The CDR3 contains 17 residues. Trimming shortened V by 1 base and J by 0 bases, and 13 bases separated the two germline ends. CDR3 sequence: CASSQVGAPSSYNEQFF. The CDR3 DNA is TGCGCCAGCAGCCAAGTTGGAGCGCCAAGCTCCTACAATGAGCAGTTCTTC.

In this sample, this clonotype turned up a few times. V usage is TRBV29-1 and J usage is TRBJ2-3; D perhaps matches TRBD2 (5 bases). The germline V and J ends were trimmed by 3 bases and 2 bases, with 15 bases remaining between them. In germline, CDR1 is SQVTM, CDR2 ANQGSEA. CDR3 length: 15 residues. The CDR3 DNA follows: TGCAGCGTTGATGGGCTAAGCGGTACCACAGATACGCAGTATTTT. It yields the protein CSVDGLSGTTDTQYF.

The chain joins TRBV20-1 to TRBJ1-5; 11 bases are a match to TRBD1. Germline-derived CDR1 and CDR2 are DFQATT and SNEGSKA (reference sequence). V lost 4 bases to trimming and J lost 5 bases; unmatched junction nucleotides: 4. CDR3 length: 14 amino acids. As DNA, the CDR3 is TGCAGTGCTAAACCGGGACAGGGGGATCAGCCCCAGCATTTT. Translated, it gives CSAKPGQGDQPQHF.

This clonotype occurred a few times. This chain links TRBV20-1 with TRBJ2-1; 7 bases are shared with TRBD2. In germline, CDR1 is DFQATT, CDR2 SNEGSKA (reference sequence). Unmatched junction bases numbered 16, after V lost 4 bases and J lost 7 bases. This CDR3 comprises 16 residues. As DNA, the CDR3 is TGCAGTGCTAATAATATGGGGGAGGGTAGGCGAAATGAGCAGTTCTTC. It encodes CSANNMGEGRRNEQFF.

The chain has TRBV7-9 and TRBJ2-7, with D possibly being TRBD1 (5 bases). This CDR3 region has 15 residues. V was trimmed by 4 bases and J by 0 bases, leaving 13 bases between them. Germline V gene lookup returns CDR1 SEHNR and CDR2 FQNEAQ (reference sequence). The CDR3 region is CASSSGGDSSYEQYF. CDR3 in DNA: TGTGCCAGCAGCTCAGGCGGAGACAGCTCCTACGAGCAGTACTTC.

The chain joins TRBV20-1 to TRBJ2-7, with D unresolved. V shed 1 base and J shed 0 bases, with 7 bases lying between them. CDR1 DFQATT and CDR2 SNEGSKA come from the germline V gene (reference sequence). CDR3 length equals 13 residues. CDR3: CSARGYDSYEQYF. The CDR3, as DNA: TGCAGTGCTAGAGGATATGACTCCTACGAGCAGTACTTC.

The chain has TRBV27 and TRBJ1-5; D might be TRBD1 (5 bases). Germline values: CDR1 MNHEY, CDR2 SMNVEV (reference sequence). The CDR3 consists of 16 residues. The V end lost 3 bases, the J end lost 0 bases, and 12 bases lay between the germline ends. Here the CDR3 DNA reads TGTGCCAGCAGTTTGACTCCGGGGCCTAGCAATCAGCCCCAGCATTTT. It codes for CASSLTPGPSNQPQHF.